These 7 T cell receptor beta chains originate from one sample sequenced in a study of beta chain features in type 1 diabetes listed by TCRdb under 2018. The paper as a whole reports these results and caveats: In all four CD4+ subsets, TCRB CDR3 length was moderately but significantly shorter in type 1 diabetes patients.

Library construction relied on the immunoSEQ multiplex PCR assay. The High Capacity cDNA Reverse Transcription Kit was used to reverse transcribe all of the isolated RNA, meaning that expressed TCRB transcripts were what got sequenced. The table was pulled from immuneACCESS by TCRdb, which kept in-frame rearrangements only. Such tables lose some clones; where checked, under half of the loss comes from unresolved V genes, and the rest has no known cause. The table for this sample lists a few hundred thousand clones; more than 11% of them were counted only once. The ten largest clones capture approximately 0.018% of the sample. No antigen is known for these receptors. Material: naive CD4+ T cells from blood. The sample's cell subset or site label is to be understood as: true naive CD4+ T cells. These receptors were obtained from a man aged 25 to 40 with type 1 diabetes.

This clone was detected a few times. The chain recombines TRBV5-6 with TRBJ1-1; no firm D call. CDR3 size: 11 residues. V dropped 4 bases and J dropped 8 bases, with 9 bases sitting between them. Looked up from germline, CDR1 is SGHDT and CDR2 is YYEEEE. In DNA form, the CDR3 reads TGTGCCAGCAGCCTCAGCGGCGAAGCTTTCTTT. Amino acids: CASSLSGEAFF.

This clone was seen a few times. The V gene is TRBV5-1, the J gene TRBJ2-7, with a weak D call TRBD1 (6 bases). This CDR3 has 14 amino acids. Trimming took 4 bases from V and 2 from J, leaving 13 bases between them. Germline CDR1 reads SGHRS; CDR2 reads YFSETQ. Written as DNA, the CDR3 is TGCGCCAGCAGCGTACCCGGACAGCCCTACGAGCAGTACTTC. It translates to CASSVPGQPYEQYF.

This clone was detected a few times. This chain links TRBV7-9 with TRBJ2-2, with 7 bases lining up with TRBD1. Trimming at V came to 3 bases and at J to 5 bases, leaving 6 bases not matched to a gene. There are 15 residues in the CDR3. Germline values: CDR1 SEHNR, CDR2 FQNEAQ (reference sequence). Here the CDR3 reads CASSFLGGDTGELFF. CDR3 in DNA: TGTGCCAGCAGCTTCTTAGGGGGCGATACCGGGGAGCTGTTTTTT.

The CDR3 nucleotides read TGCAGCGTTGTGAAGCAGGGCGAATCGGGTGAGCAGTACTTC. It translates to CSVVKQGESGEQYF. J is TRBJ2-7 and V is TRBV29-1; possibly TRBD1 for D (5 bases). V was cut by 4 bases and J by 7 bases, with 20 bases left in between. Germline V gene lookup returns CDR1 SQVTM and CDR2 ANQGSEA. The CDR3 runs to 14 residues.

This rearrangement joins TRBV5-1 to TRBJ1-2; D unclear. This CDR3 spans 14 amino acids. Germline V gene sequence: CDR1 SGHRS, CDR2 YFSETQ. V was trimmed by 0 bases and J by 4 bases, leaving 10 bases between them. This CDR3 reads CASSLVPPSYGYTF. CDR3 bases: TGCGCCAGCAGCTTGGTTCCACCGAGCTATGGCTACACCTTC.

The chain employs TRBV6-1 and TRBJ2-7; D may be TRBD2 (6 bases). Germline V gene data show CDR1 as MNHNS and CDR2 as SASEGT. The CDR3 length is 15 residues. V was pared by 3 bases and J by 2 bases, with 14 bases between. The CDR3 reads CASSEGLAFAYEQYF. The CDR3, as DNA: TGTGCCAGCAGTGAGGGGCTAGCGTTTGCCTACGAGCAGTACTTC.

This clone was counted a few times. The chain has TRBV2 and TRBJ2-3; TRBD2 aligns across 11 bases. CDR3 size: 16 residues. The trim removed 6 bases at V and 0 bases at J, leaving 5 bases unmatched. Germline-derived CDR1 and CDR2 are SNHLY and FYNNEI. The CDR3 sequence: CASRRTSGFSTDTQYF. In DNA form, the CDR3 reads TGTGCCAGCAGGCGGACTAGCGGGTTTAGCACAGATACGCAGTATTTT.